Listed below are T cell receptor beta chains from one sample, sequenced in a study of blood T cells in healthy people across ages. Each CDR3 protein is one row after TCRdb ran MiXCR on the 5' RACE reads. The table has about 800,000 distinct CDR3 sequences, approximately 25% seen once. The data were also submitted as part of a second study, on T cells of mothers and their children.

The sequencing input was blood. These receptors were taken from a boy aged 5-17 years in good health. The CDR3 runs from the conserved cysteine through the conserved F or W. Each record gives: D gene, V gene, clone size, J gene, CDR3 protein, CDR3 DNA. A D gene is named only where the DNA matches it firmly. Only some rows state a clone size, as once, few, many or a class for expanded clones.

-,TRBV7-6,few,TRBJ2-7,CASSQGGGGTSYEQYF,TGTGCCAGCAGCCAGGGGGGCGGGGGTACATCCTACGAGCAGTACTTC
-,TRBV20-1,-,TRBJ2-1,CSAAGTAYNEQFF,TGCAGTGCTGCCGGGACGGCCTACAATGAGCAGTTCTTC
-,TRBV14,-,TRBJ1-2,CASSAPNEPNYGYTF,TGTGCCAGCAGCGCGCCAAATGAGCCTAACTATGGCTACACCTTC
TRBD1,TRBV3-1,-,TRBJ2-3,CASSGQTGGEDTQYF,TGTGCCAGCAGCGGACAGACAGGGGGCGAAGATACGCAGTATTTT
TRBD1,TRBV2,-,TRBJ2-5,CASLYEGGWETQYF,TGTGCCAGCCTGTACGAAGGGGGCTGGGAGACCCAGTACTTC
-,TRBV28,-,TRBJ2-5,CASSLVWQETQYF,TGTGCCAGCAGTTTGGTGTGGCAAGAGACCCAGTACTTC
-,TRBV15,few,TRBJ1-6,CATSRDTVSYNSPLHF,TGTGCCACCAGCAGAGATACAGTCTCCTATAATTCACCCCTCCACTTT
-,TRBV5-1,-,TRBJ2-7,CASSLVPGTGSYGQYF,TGCGCCAGCAGCTTGGTTCCGGGAACGGGCTCCTACGGGCAGTACTTC
-,TRBV2,-,TRBJ2-3,CASNRPPSTDTQYF,TGTGCCAGCAATCGTCCTCCTAGCACAGATACGCAGTATTTT
-,TRBV30,-,TRBJ2-7,CAWSVLRTYEQYF,TGTGCCTGGAGTGTGTTAAGGACCTACGAGCAGTACTTC
-,TRBV28,-,TRBJ1-5,CASSTDWDQPQHF,TGTGCCAGCAGTACCGACTGGGACCAGCCCCAGCATTTT
-,TRBV28,-,TRBJ2-1,CASSTPNEQFF,TGTGCCAGCAGTACGCCTAATGAGCAGTTCTTC
TRBD1,TRBV29-1,-,TRBJ2-1,CSVAGTGVHEQFF,TGCAGCGTTGCTGGGACAGGGGTGCATGAGCAGTTCTTC
-,TRBV5-1,few,TRBJ2-5,CASSLVGNLDETQYF,TGCGCCAGCAGCTTGGTCGGCAACCTGGACGAGACCCAGTACTTC
TRBD1,TRBV28,-,TRBJ2-7,CASRTGHEQYF,TGTGCCAGCAGGACAGGGCACGAGCAGTACTTC
-,TRBV5-1,few,TRBJ2-7,CASTGESSYEQYF,TGCGCCAGCACGGGGGAAAGCTCCTACGAGCAGTACTTC
-,TRBV5-6,-,TRBJ2-1,CASSFAVWRGSSYNEQFF,TGTGCCAGCAGCTTCGCGGTATGGCGAGGGAGCTCCTACAATGAGCAGTTCTTC
-,TRBV24-1,-,TRBJ2-7,CATSDLHGEPYF,TGTGCCACCAGTGATTTGCACGGGGAGCCGTACTTC
TRBD2,TRBV25-1,few,TRBJ2-1,CASRASGTRDYNEQFF,TGTGCCAGCAGGGCATCCGGGACTAGGGACTACAATGAGCAGTTCTTC
-,TRBV5-1,-,TRBJ2-7,CASSLGDAGYEQYF,TGCGCCAGCAGCTTGGGGGACGCTGGCTACGAGCAGTACTTC
-,TRBV3-1,few,TRBJ2-3,CASGRVSPTDTQYF,TGTGCCAGCGGGCGAGTGTCCCCCACAGATACGCAGTATTTT
-,TRBV21-1,-,TRBJ2-7,CASGTLTAGASYEQYF,TGTGCCAGCGGAACTCTTACGGCCGGCGCTTCCTACGAGCAGTACTTC
-,TRBV19,-,TRBJ2-4,CASSVGQNIQYF,TGTGCCAGTAGTGTCGGACAAAACATTCAGTACTTC
TRBD1,TRBV28,-,TRBJ2-7,CASSPGGTGPYEQYF,TGTGCCAGCAGTCCCGGAGGGACAGGACCCTACGAGCAGTACTTC
TRBD1,TRBV6-5,-,TRBJ2-7,CASSPWDRVGEQYF,TGTGCCAGCAGTCCCTGGGACAGGGTTGGGGAGCAGTACTTC
-,TRBV20-1,few,TRBJ2-1,CSVPRRGTYNEQFF,TGCAGTGTCCCGAGACGGGGCACCTACAATGAGCAGTTCTTC
-,TRBV7-2,few,TRBJ2-3,CASSRQLRLSGTDTQYF,TGTGCCAGCAGCCGACAACTACGGCTTAGCGGAACAGATACGCAGTATTTT
-,TRBV5-1,-,TRBJ2-5,CASSFSSRREETQYF,TGCGCCAGCAGCTTTAGCTCGAGAAGGGAGGAGACCCAGTACTTC
-,TRBV27,-,TRBJ2-7,CASSWTGRSGSREQYF,TGTGCCAGCAGTTGGACAGGGCGGAGCGGGAGCCGCGAGCAGTACTTC
TRBD2,TRBV27,-,TRBJ2-1,CASRLAGVAYNVQFF,TGTGCCAGCCGACTAGCGGGAGTGGCCTACAATGTGCAGTTCTTC
-,TRBV28,-,TRBJ2-4,CASSFGQAKNIQYF,TGTGCCAGCAGTTTCGGGCAGGCCAAAAACATTCAGTACTTC
-,TRBV4-3,few,TRBJ1-4,CASSQERGLTNEELFF,TGCGCCAGCAGCCAAGAGCGTGGTCTAACTAATGAAGAACTGTTTTTT
-,TRBV29-1,few,TRBJ2-1,CSVPTNSYNEQFF,TGCAGCGTTCCGACTAACTCCTACAATGAGCAGTTCTTC
TRBD1,TRBV6-6,-,TRBJ1-4,CAGGGDRGEKLFF,TGTGCCGGTGGGGGGGACAGGGGAGAAAAACTGTTTTTT
-,TRBV28,few,TRBJ1-2,CATLVDGSRSAGYGYTF,TGTGCCACCCTAGTGGACGGGTCGAGATCTGCTGGGTATGGCTACACCTTC
TRBD1,TRBV3-1,many,TRBJ2-3,CASSPGGSGTDTQYF,TGTGCCAGCAGCCCAGGGGGCTCGGGCACAGATACGCAGTATTTT
-,TRBV18,many,TRBJ2-3,CASSPSREDTQYF,TGTGCCAGCTCACCATCTCGGGAAGATACGCAGTATTTT
TRBD1,TRBV13,-,TRBJ2-7,CASSFVGQGEHEQYF,TGTGCCAGCAGCTTTGTGGGACAGGGAGAACACGAGCAGTACTTC
-,TRBV5-1,few,TRBJ2-7,CASSLEVLGAEQYF,TGCGCCAGCAGCCTGGAGGTTCTGGGTGCGGAGCAGTACTTC
-,TRBV6-2/TRBV6-3,-,TRBJ2-4,CASRASDAKNIQYF,TGTGCCAGCAGAGCCAGCGATGCCAAAAACATTCAGTACTTC
TRBD2,TRBV9,-,TRBJ2-5,CASSVVGLAEQETQYF,TGTGCCAGCAGCGTAGTCGGACTAGCGGAACAAGAGACCCAGTACTTC
-,TRBV20-1,few,TRBJ2-1,CSARDTRTFSYNEQFF,TGCAGTGCTAGAGACACAAGGACCTTTTCCTACAATGAGCAGTTCTTC
TRBD1,TRBV7-9,once,TRBJ2-5,CASRDPGQGKETQYF,TGTGCCAGCAGAGATCCGGGACAGGGGAAAGAGACCCAGTACTTC
-,TRBV7-9,few,TRBJ2-5,CASSLTGYRQETQYF,TGTGCCAGCAGCTTAACAGGGTACCGGCAAGAGACCCAGTACTTC
-,TRBV4-3,-,TRBJ2-5,CASSQDLQGQETQYF,TGCGCCAGCAGCCAAGATTTACAGGGCCAAGAGACCCAGTACTTC
-,TRBV20-1,few,TRBJ2-7,CSAGASRMTYEQYF,TGCAGTGCAGGTGCTAGCCGTATGACCTACGAGCAGTACTTC
-,TRBV7-2,-,TRBJ1-5,CASSPTWDADQPQHF,TGTGCCAGCAGCCCAACTTGGGACGCAGATCAGCCCCAGCATTTT
-,TRBV27,few,TRBJ2-4,CASSPGSLAKNIQYF,TGTGCCAGCAGTCCGGGATCTCTAGCCAAAAACATTCAGTACTTC
-,TRBV29-1,-,TRBJ1-2,CSVGGTREYGYTF,TGCAGCGTCGGCGGGACCAGGGAGTATGGCTACACCTTC
-,TRBV6-5,few,TRBJ1-2,CAGRSHTLGYTF,TGTGCCGGCAGGTCTCACACGTTAGGCTACACCTTC
-,TRBV7-9,once,TRBJ2-7,CASSNSRSSYEQYF,TGTGCCAGCAGCAACTCCAGATCGTCCTACGAGCAGTACTTC
TRBD2,TRBV29-1,-,TRBJ2-1,CSARGLAGDNEQFF,TGCAGCGCTCGGGGACTAGCGGGGGACAATGAGCAGTTCTTC
-,TRBV18,few,TRBJ1-5,CASSPDRTSSNQPQHF,TGTGCCAGCTCACCCGACAGAACTAGTAGCAATCAGCCCCAGCATTTT